The sequence of this T cell receptor beta chain was determined in a study of regulatory T cells in long-lasting Graves disease. Overall study results and limits: The study found TRBV28, TRBJ1-2 and TRBJ2-5 favored in persistent disease.

Indicated time point: newly diagnosed GD, antithyroid drugs for less than 3 months. PBMC RNA was the source of the TCR library. Sequencing libraries for TCR beta were prepared with iRepertoire HTBI primers and Arm-PCR of CDR3 regions. In TCRdb, the multiplex PCR reads were re-called with MiXCR into one record per CDR3 protein. Of about 520,000 distinct CDR3 sequences in the sample, 12% were seen once. The germline V gene has CDR1 DFQATT and CDR2 SNEGSKA (reference sequence). The ends were cut back, 3 bases at V and 0 bases at J, with 6 bases in the middle. The CDR3 is made up of 13 amino acids. This clonotype has more than one count but fewer than ten. Its specificity is unknown. This sample also appeared in a second study, on T cells in Graves' hyperthyroidism and ophthalmopathy.

The sample was peripheral blood mononuclear cells (PBMCs), taken at new diagnosis, from a patient treated with antithyroid drugs. The TCR sequence derives from a woman in her twenties or thirties with Graves disease. V gene TRBV20-1 combines with J gene TRBJ2-1, with D possibly called TRBD1 or TRBD2 (5 bases each). This CDR3 is CSARGDSYNEQFF. CDR3 bases: TGCAGTGCTAGGGGGGACTCCTACAATGAGCAGTTCTTC.